This TCR beta chain was captured in a study of CD8 T cells in ankylosing spondylitis. TCRdb reprocessed the 5' RACE reads via MiXCR and lists one record per CDR3 protein. The sample includes approximately 260,000 distinct CDR3 sequences, about 18% seen only once; the top ten take less than 35%. CDR1 and CDR2 (germline): MRHNA, SNTAGT. This CDR3 is built from 15 residues. V lost 0 bases and J lost 7; bases outside the gene matches: 4. This clonotype was counted between two and nine times. The origin of this receptor is a male donor with ankylosing spondylitis or in good health (not recorded which). Sequencing used blood, either unsorted or a sorted T cell fraction (not recorded which). The V call is TRBV6-4, the J call TRBJ2-1; the match to TRBD2 covers 9 bases. CDR3 sequence (DNA): TGTGCCAGCAGTGACTCTAGCGGGAGTATGAATGAGCAGTTCTTC. Translated, it gives CASSDSSGSMNEQFF.